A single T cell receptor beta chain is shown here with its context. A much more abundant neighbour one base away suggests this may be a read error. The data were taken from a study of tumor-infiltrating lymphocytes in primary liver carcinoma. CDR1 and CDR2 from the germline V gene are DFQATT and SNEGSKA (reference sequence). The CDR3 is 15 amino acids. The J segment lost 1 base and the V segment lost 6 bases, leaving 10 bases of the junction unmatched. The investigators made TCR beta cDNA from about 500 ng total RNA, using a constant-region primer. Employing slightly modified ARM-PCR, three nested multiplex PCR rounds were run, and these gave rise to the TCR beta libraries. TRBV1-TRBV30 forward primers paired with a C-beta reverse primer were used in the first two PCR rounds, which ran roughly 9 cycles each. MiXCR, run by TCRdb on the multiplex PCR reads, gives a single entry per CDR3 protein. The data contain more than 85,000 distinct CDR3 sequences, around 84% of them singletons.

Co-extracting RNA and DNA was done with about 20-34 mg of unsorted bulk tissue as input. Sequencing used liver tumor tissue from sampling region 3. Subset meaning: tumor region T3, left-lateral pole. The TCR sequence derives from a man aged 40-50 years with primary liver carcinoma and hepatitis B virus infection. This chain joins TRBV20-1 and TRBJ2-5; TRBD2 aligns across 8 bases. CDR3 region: CSAEADSGTQETQYF. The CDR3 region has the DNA TGCAGTGCAGAGGCGGATAGCGGGACCCAAGAGACCCAGTACTTC.